This TCR beta chain was identified during a study of cytomegalovirus exposure and HLA in healthy donors. Study conclusions and caveats: Immune exposure information comprised only CMV serostatus. The classifier, whose performance was assessed in both the original and validation cohorts, reportedly diagnosed cytomegalovirus status with high specificity and sensitivity. According to an earlier analysis, most TCR beta V segments yielded productive rearrangements about 87% or about 30% of the time. HLA-A and HLA-B allele assignments for most subjects were reportedly predicted accurately using TCR beta sequences.

Remarks on this clone: Its antigen is as yet unknown.

PCR primers comprised 60 Vbeta and 13 Jbeta primers. Sequenced by immunoSEQ multiplex PCR; TCRdb stores in-frame clones only, minus some. The table includes about 89,000 clones, approximately 72% detected once. Germline values: CDR1 SGHDT, CDR2 YYEEEE. The CDR3 is 15 amino acids. Deletions cut 2 bases from V and 1 base from J, with 11 bases between. Material for sequencing was PBMCs. The J gene is TRBJ2-3, the V gene TRBV5-6, with D possibly being TRBD2 (7 bases). The origin of this receptor is a man aged 25-40 years in good health and CMV-seropositive. CDR3 in DNA: TGTGCCAGCAGCTTAGGGGAGGGGGGCACAGATACGCAGTATTTT. Protein product: CASSLGEGGTDTQYF.